The rows below give T cell receptor beta chains drawn from one sample of a study of T cells in tumors after PD-1 blockade. Measured with immunoSEQ multiplex PCR; TCRdb has only the in-frame clones, and not every one. The table shows 8,500 or so clones, with around three fifths occurring only once. The sample in question was tumor tissue, obtained after anti-PD-1 treatment. The receptors come from a human donor with basal cell carcinoma. CDR3s include the opening cysteine and the closing phenylalanine or tryptophan. D genes are given only for firm matches. Clone size is not always given. Where it is, it says once, few, many or a class for expanded clones.

V	D	size	J	length	CDR3	DNA
TRBV5-1	.	.	TRBJ1-5	16	CASSLLPGADNQPQHF	TGCGCCAGCAGCTTGTTACCAGGAGCCGACAATCAGCCCCAGCATTTT
TRBV7-2	.	.	TRBJ2-1	14	CASSLERRNNEQFF	TGTGCCAGCAGCTTAGAGCGGCGAAACAATGAGCAGTTCTTC
TRBV19	TRBD1	few	TRBJ1-6	15	CASSIQGAANSPLHF	TGTGCCAGTAGCATACAGGGGGCGGCGAATTCACCCCTCCACTTT
TRBV5-4	.	.	TRBJ1-1	14	CASSLVGVGTEAFF	TGTGCCAGCAGCTTGGTTGGGGTAGGGACTGAAGCTTTCTTT
TRBV28	TRBD1	once	TRBJ1-2	14	CASSTIRDRDGYTF	TGTGCCAGCAGTACTATCCGGGACAGGGATGGCTACACCTTC
TRBV11-2	TRBD2	.	TRBJ2-7	15	CASSSPGTSPYEQYF	TGTGCCAGCAGCTCCCCCGGGACTAGTCCATACGAGCAGTACTTC
TRBV5-1	.	few	TRBJ1-6	15	CASSLEAAYSSPLHF	TGCGCCAGCAGCTTAGAGGCAGCCTACAGTTCACCCCTCCACTTT
TRBV6-4	TRBD2	few	TRBJ2-1	14	CASSGTSGGNEQFF	TGTGCCAGCAGTGGGACTAGCGGGGGTAATGAGCAGTTCTTC
TRBV4-1	TRBD2	.	TRBJ2-5	15	CASSPGGLLVETQYF	TGCGCCAGCAGCCCGGGGGGTCTCTTGGTTGAGACCCAGTACTTC
TRBV15	.	once	TRBJ1-2	14	CATSSSRADYGYTF	TGTGCCACCAGCAGTTCTAGGGCAGACTATGGCTACACCTTC
TRBV27	.	medium-sized	TRBJ2-6	17	CASSLFSGGAGANVLTF	TGTGCCAGCAGTTTATTCTCCGGGGGCGCTGGGGCCAACGTCCTGACTTTC
TRBV6-4	.	.	TRBJ2-3	14	CASSDGLSTDTQYF	TGTGCCAGCAGTGACGGACTGAGCACAGATACGCAGTATTTT
TRBV7-2	TRBD2	.	TRBJ2-5	15	CASSSSGGAGETQYF	TGTGCCAGCAGCTCTAGCGGGGGGGCAGGGGAGACCCAGTACTTC
TRBV19	.	.	TRBJ2-3	16	CASNGLDSTSTDTQYF	TGTGCCAGTAATGGGTTGGACTCAACTAGCACAGATACGCAGTATTTT
TRBV30	.	.	TRBJ1-5	14	CAWSVVGPNQPQHF	TGTGCCTGGAGTGTTGTAGGACCGAATCAGCCCCAGCATTTT
TRBV19	TRBD1	few	TRBJ1-3	15	CASSRGTVSGNTIYF	TGTGCCAGTAGCCGCGGGACAGTCTCTGGAAACACCATATATTTT
TRBV7-8	.	.	TRBJ2-6	15	CASSLAGPGANVLTF	TGTGCCAGCAGCTTAGCCGGACCTGGGGCCAACGTCCTGACTTTC